One and the same sample provided the 24 T cell receptor beta chains below, sequenced in a study of blood T cells in healthy people across ages. A second PCR, run for about 7 to 11 cycles, used a sample-barcoded 5' primer plus a J-beta primer mix. TCRdb re-derived calls from the 5' RACE reads in MiXCR, one entry per CDR3 protein. Among some 1.8 million distinct CDR3 sequences listed, about 39% were seen once. Sequencing was carried out using blood. The source is a human donor in good health.

This chain links TRBV4-2 with TRBJ2-5; D is unresolved. The J call may be mistaken, given a closer DNA end match to TRBJ2-7. This CDR3 comprises 16 residues. Germline V gives CDR1 LGHNA, CDR2 YNFKEQ. DNA of the CDR3: TGTGCCAGCAGCCAAGATGCCACAGTCGCTTGGCACGAGCAGTACTTC. It codes for CASSQDATVAWHEQYF.

This clonotype was seen many times. The CDR3 reads CASSPSAYNSPLHF. CDR3 DNA sequence: TGTGCCAGCAGCCCCTCAGCATATAATTCACCCCTCCACTTT. This chain links TRBV7-2 with TRBJ1-6; D unclear. Germline values: CDR1 SGHTA, CDR2 FQGNSA. Trimming cost V 5 bases and J 4 bases, with 9 bases left between them. There are 14 residues in the CDR3.

The V and J genes are TRBV12-3 or TRBV12-4 and TRBJ2-2, with 8 bases matching TRBD1. The CDR3 runs to 15 residues. Trimming cost V 7 bases and J 1 base; bases outside gene matches: 5. The CDR3 protein is CASKATGVNTGELFF. CDR3 coding DNA: TGTGCCAGCAAAGCGACAGGGGTGAACACCGGGGAGCTGTTTTTT.

This clonotype was counted only a few times. V is TRBV7-2 and J is TRBJ2-5, with D maybe TRBD1 (6 bases). The last part of the DNA fits TRBJ2-7 better; the J call may be wrong. CDR1 is SGHTA and CDR2 is FQGNSA in the germline V gene. The CDR3 sequence is 13 residues long. The DNA for the CDR3 is TGTGCCAGCAGCCGACAGGTGTCAGACGAGCAGTACTTC. It translates to CASSRQVSDEQYF.

This chain uses TRBV10-3 with TRBJ1-1, with D unresolved. The CDR3 is made up of 16 amino acids. Germline V lookup: CDR1 ENHRY, CDR2 SYGVKD. The ends were cut back, 6 bases at V and 0 bases at J, with 17 bases in the middle. The CDR3 spells CAISSSGGHMNTEAFF. DNA for the CDR3: TGTGCCATCAGCTCATCCGGCGGGCATATGAACACTGAAGCTTTCTTT.

The chain is built from TRBV7-9 and TRBJ1-5; D unclear. Germline V gives CDR1 SEHNR, CDR2 FQNEAQ (reference sequence). V lost 5 bases to trimming and J lost 7 bases, with 18 bases between them. The CDR3 is 15 amino acids. CDR3 nucleotides: TGTGCCAGCAGCCCAGAGTTCGGGTCAGAGCAGCCCCAGCATTTT. Residues: CASSPEFGSEQPQHF.

This chain joins TRBV7-9 and TRBJ1-5; the D is unclear. V lost 5 bases and J 5 bases, leaving 10 bases between the germline ends. The germline CDR1 and CDR2 sequences are SEHNR and FQNEAQ (reference sequence). The CDR3 is 13 amino acids. The CDR3 sequence: CASSGLRDQPQHF. CDR3 DNA sequence: TGTGCCAGCAGCGGACTAAGGGATCAGCCCCAGCATTTT.

In its sample, this clonotype was seen a few times. The rearrangement uses TRBV7-2 and TRBJ2-6; D is unclear. This CDR3 spans 13 amino acids. Trimming took 6 bases from V and 4 from J, leaving 7 bases between them. The germline V gene has CDR1 SGHTA and CDR2 FQGNSA. The chain's CDR3 is CASRSTGANVLTF. The CDR3 nucleotides are TGTGCCAGCAGGTCCACCGGGGCCAACGTCCTGACTTTC.

V gene TRBV18 combines with J gene TRBJ2-5, with 12 bases lining up with TRBD2. Germline V gene lookup returns CDR1 KGHSH and CDR2 LQKENI. The CDR3 spans 19 residues. The trim removed 3 bases at V and 1 base at J, leaving 12 bases unmatched. The CDR3 here is CASSPLWTSGTASQETQYF. The CDR3 bases are TGTGCCAGCTCACCGTTGTGGACTAGCGGGACCGCTAGCCAAGAGACCCAGTACTTC. Supplemented by reference TRBV18 and TRBJ2-5, the full variable domain reads NAGVMQNPRHLVRRRGQEARLRCSPMKGHSHVYWYRQLPEEGLKFMVYLQKENIIDESGMPKERFSAEFPKEGPSILRIQQVVRGDSAAYFCASSPLWTSGTASQETQYFGPGTRLLVL.

There are a few counts of this clonotype. The V gene is TRBV9, the J gene TRBJ1-2; a possible D gene is TRBD1 (6 bases). V lost 4 bases, J lost 4 bases, and 17 bases lay in between. This CDR3 has 15 amino acids. CDR1 and CDR2 (germline): SGDLS, YYNGEE. The CDR3: CASSSADRRRYGYTF. CDR3 DNA: TGTGCCAGCAGCTCCGCGGACAGAAGACGCTATGGCTACACCTTC.

This clonotype was found a few times. The chain employs TRBV11-2 and TRBJ2-7, with 7 bases lining up with TRBD1. Germline CDR1 and CDR2: SGHAT and FQNNGV. The CDR3 loop spans 16 amino acids. The V segment lost 3 bases and the J segment 0 bases; nucleotides outside the gene matches: 8. This CDR3 is CASSFRPGQTSYEQYF. The CDR3 bases are TGTGCCAGCAGCTTTCGACCGGGACAGACCTCCTACGAGCAGTACTTC.

This sequence joins TRBV5-5 and TRBJ1-4, with D hard to call. Germline V lookup: CDR1 SGHKS, CDR2 YYEKEE (reference sequence). Between the trimmed V and J ends, which lost 3 bases and 1 base, there was a span of 13 bases. The CDR3 consists of 16 residues. CDR3 sequence: CASSWRGTQTNEKLFF. The DNA of the CDR3 is TGTGCCAGCAGCTGGCGGGGTACTCAAACTAATGAAAAACTGTTTTTT.

This clonotype was counted a single time. The chain employs TRBV12-3 or TRBV12-4 and TRBJ1-5, with D possibly TRBD1 on 5 matching bases. Deletions cut 5 bases from V and 1 base from J, with 12 bases between. This CDR3 has 15 amino acids. The CDR3, as DNA: TGTGCCAGCAGTCCAGCAGGGTGGAGCAATCAGCCCCAGCATTTT. Encoded protein: CASSPAGWSNQPQHF.

The chain is built from TRBV7-2 and TRBJ2-4; maybe TRBD2 (5 bases). The assigned J gene may be wrong: the sequence end matches TRBJ2-7 better. Germline values: CDR1 SGHTA, CDR2 FQGNSA. The CDR3 is 17 residues long. CDR3 nucleotides: TGTGCCAGCAGCTTACAAGGGTCGGCGGGCAGACTCTACGAGCAGTACTTC. It encodes CASSLQGSAGRLYEQYF.

This clonotype was found once. Germline is not matched at one junction end, which may reflect a read error. The V gene is TRBV7-7, the J gene TRBJ2-3; D gene uncertain. Germline assignment: CDR1 SSHAT and CDR2 FNYEAQ (reference sequence). This CDR3 is 15 amino acids long. Here the CDR3 reads CASSLESGPFATQYF. The CDR3 region has the DNA TGTGCTAGCAGCTTAGAATCGGGTCCTTTTGCTACGCAGTATTTT.

This CDR3 reads CSAPRTSGDLLSTDTQYF. The CDR3 bases are TGCAGTGCTCCCCGGACTAGCGGGGACTTACTTAGCACAGATACGCAGTATTTT. This sequence joins TRBV20-1 and TRBJ2-3; 12 bases map to TRBD2. The CDR3 is 18 residues long. Germline CDR1 is DFQATT and CDR2 is SNEGSKA (reference sequence). V lost 5 bases, J lost 0 bases, and 12 bases stayed unmatched.

The V call is TRBV20-1, the J call TRBJ2-1; 10 bases align to TRBD2. The ends lost 1 base at V and 9 bases at J; junction bases unmatched: 9. The germline CDR1 and CDR2 sequences are DFQATT and SNEGSKA (reference sequence). This CDR3 is built from 15 residues. The CDR3 nucleotides are TGCAGTGCTAGAGCAAGCGGGGGGGGGACAGGTGAGCAGTTCTTC. This codes for CSARASGGGTGEQFF.

In its sample, this clonotype was seen a few times. This CDR3 reads CASSQDLYTFNQPQHF. The CDR3 nucleotides are TGTGCCAGCAGCCAAGATCTTTACACCTTCAATCAGCCCCAGCATTTT. This chain joins TRBV4-2 and TRBJ1-5, with no clear D. The CDR3 totals 16 residues. With 0 bases removed from V and 3 bases from J, the gap between germline ends came to 12 bases. Germline CDR1 LGHNA, CDR2 YNFKEQ.

Remarks on this clonotype: A much larger clone is a single base away; this may be a read error. This chain connects TRBV7-2 to TRBJ1-2; 9 nucleotides match TRBD1. The CDR3 sequence is 15 residues long. The germline CDR1 and CDR2 sequences are SGHTA and FQGNSA. DNA of the CDR3: TGTGCCAGCAGCGGCCGCCGGGACAGGGATCATGGCCACACCTTC. This gives the protein CASSGRRDRDHGHTF. The entire variable domain, with the rest obtained from reference TRBV7-2 and TRBJ1-2, is as follows: GAGVSQSPSNKVTEKGKDVELRCDPISGHTALYWYRQSLGQGLEFLIYFQGNSAPDKSGLPSDRFSAERTGGSVSTLTIQRTQQEDSAVYLCASSGRRDRDHGHTFGSGTRLTVV.

This CDR3 is CASSQAHTGLNYGYTF. The CDR3 coding sequence is TGTGCCAGCAGTCAGGCCCATACAGGACTTAACTATGGCTACACCTTC. The J gene is TRBJ1-2, the V gene TRBV27; possibly TRBD1 for D (5 bases). The V end was cut by 5 bases, the J end by 1 base, with 17 bases between. This CDR3 is built from 16 residues. Germline loops: CDR1 MNHEY, CDR2 SMNVEV (reference sequence).

With regard to this clonotype: One end of the junction is discordant with germline, which a read error may explain. The chain has TRBV6-1 and TRBJ2-2; TRBD1 aligns across 9 bases. The CDR3 runs 17 residues. Germline CDR1 reads MNHNS; CDR2 reads SASEGT. The DNA for the CDR3 is TGTGCCAGCTCCAAAGGCACAGGGGGCAAGTACACCGGGGAGCTGTTCTTT. Amino acid sequence: CASSKGTGGKYTGELFF.

This clonotype was detected only a few times. This chain's CDR3 is CAISGQDVDNEQFF. For the CDR3, the DNA is TGTGCCATCAGTGGACAGGATGTGGACAATGAGCAGTTCTTC. V and J are TRBV10-3 and TRBJ2-1; a possible D gene is TRBD1 (6 bases). CDR1 is ENHRY and CDR2 is SYGVKD in the germline V gene. V was cut by 4 bases and J by 5 bases, with 12 bases left in between. This CDR3 has 14 residues.

This clonotype has only a few counts. The rearrangement uses TRBV4-2 and TRBJ1-2, with D possibly matching TRBD1 (5 bases). Germline CDR1 and CDR2: LGHNA and YNFKEQ. Trimming took off 2 bases at V and 2 bases at J, with 9 bases between the two ends. The CDR3 totals 14 residues. DNA for the CDR3: TGTGCCAGCAGCCAAATGGGGCAGAACTATGGCTACACCTTC. This codes for CASSQMGQNYGYTF.

This clonotype was found a few times. The chain combines TRBV12-3 or TRBV12-4 with TRBJ2-3, with 7 positions matching TRBD1. Trimming took 5 bases from V and 8 from J; bases not matched to a gene: 4. The CDR3 runs to 12 residues. The CDR3 DNA reads TGTGCCAGCAGTCCCCGACAGGGTACGCAGTATTTT. It yields the protein CASSPRQGTQYF.